This T cell receptor beta chain was observed in a study of T cell changes during pregnancy in multiple sclerosis. Germline-derived CDR1 and CDR2 are SGHVS and FQNEAQ. CDR3 length: 14 residues. Trimming took 4 bases from V and 3 from J, leaving 13 bases between them. Produced via immunoSEQ multiplex PCR; TCRdb's table is partial and in-frame only. Here the sample spans tens of thousands of clones, 90% to 95% being singletons. The sequence came from a female donor with multiple sclerosis, enrolled in a pregnancy study. The V and J genes are TRBV7-8 and TRBJ2-7; perhaps TRBD1 as D (5 bases). The sample consisted of CD8+ T cells from peripheral blood mononuclear cells, taken in the third trimester of pregnancy. CDR3 coding DNA: TGTGCCAGCAGCTCGGACACTGCATACTACGAGCAGTACTTC. Amino acid sequence: CASSSDTAYYEQYF.